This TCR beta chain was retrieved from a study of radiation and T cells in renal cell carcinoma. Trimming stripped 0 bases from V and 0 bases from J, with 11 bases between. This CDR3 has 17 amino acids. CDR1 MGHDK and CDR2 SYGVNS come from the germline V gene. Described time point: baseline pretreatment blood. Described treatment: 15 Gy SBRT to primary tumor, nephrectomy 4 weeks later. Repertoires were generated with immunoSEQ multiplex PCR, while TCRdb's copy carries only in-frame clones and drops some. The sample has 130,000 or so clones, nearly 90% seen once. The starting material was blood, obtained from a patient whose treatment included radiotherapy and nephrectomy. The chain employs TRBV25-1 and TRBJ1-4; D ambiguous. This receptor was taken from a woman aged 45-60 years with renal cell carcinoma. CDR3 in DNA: TGTGCCAGCAGTGAATATCGGGCGGGAGCAACTAATGAAAAACTGTTTTTT. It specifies CASSEYRAGATNEKLFF.